A selection of T cell receptor beta chains follows, all from one sample in a study of Graves' ophthalmopathy and Graves' hyperthyroidism. TCRdb redid the calling of the multiplex PCR reads with MiXCR, one entry per CDR3 protein. This sample has 400,000 to 450,000 distinct CDR3 sequences, with around 20% found just once. The source material was peripheral blood. The receptors were gathered from a woman in her late teens or twenties with stable Graves' hyperthyroidism. Each CDR3 is given with its conserved first and last residue. The order of the fields is J gene, V gene, clone size, D gene, CDR3 protein, CDR3 DNA. The D gene is left open where the match is weak. The size of a clone is reported for some rows only, either as once, few or many, or as a class for expanded clones.

TRBJ1-6,TRBV25-1,many,NA,CASSGPQGRVSPLHF,TGTGCCAGCAGTGGACCACAGGGCCGCGTTTCACCCCTCCACTTT
TRBJ2-2,TRBV11-1,NA,NA,CASSLQPLSGTGELFF,TGTGCCAGCAGCTTACAGCCCCTATCGGGCACCGGGGAGCTGTTTTTT
TRBJ2-2,TRBV20-1,many,NA,CSAWGPLNTGELFF,TGCAGTGCTTGGGGACCCTTGAACACCGGGGAGCTGTTTTTT
TRBJ1-1,TRBV13,many,TRBD1,CASSSLDRAYTEAFF,TGTGCCAGCAGCTCGCTAGACAGGGCCTACACTGAAGCTTTCTTT
TRBJ2-2,TRBV11-2,many,NA,CASSKGRSGELFF,TGTGCCAGCAGCAAGGGGCGATCCGGGGAGCTGTTTTTT
TRBJ2-2,TRBV11-2,many,NA,CASSSLVVVGTGELFF,TGTGCCAGCAGCTCCTTAGTGGTTGTGGGGACCGGGGAGCTGTTTTTT
TRBJ2-7,TRBV20-1,many,NA,CSATRDSYEQYF,TGCAGTGCTACGAGGGACTCCTACGAGCAGTACTTC
TRBJ2-2,TRBV6-5,many,NA,CASSYAGTTGELFF,TGTGCCAGCAGTTACGCAGGGACCACCGGGGAGCTGTTTTTT
TRBJ2-4,TRBV7-3,many,NA,CASSLSGKNIQYF,TGTGCCAGCAGCTTAAGCGGAAAAAACATTCAGTACTTC
TRBJ2-5,TRBV5-1,few,TRBD2,CASSLDTSGRAPETQYF,TGCGCCAGCAGCTTGGATACTAGCGGGAGGGCCCCAGAGACCCAGTACTTC
TRBJ1-3,TRBV4-1,many,NA,CASSQERGAGNTIYF,TGCGCCAGCAGCCAAGAGCGGGGAGCCGGAAACACCATATATTTT
TRBJ2-5,TRBV7-8,many,TRBD2,CASSFLREGWDETQYF,TGTGCCAGCAGCTTTTTGCGGGAGGGTTGGGATGAGACCCAGTACTTC
TRBJ1-5,TRBV6-2/TRBV6-3,NA,NA,CASSYRQPYSNQPQHF,TGTGCCAGCAGTTACCGACAGCCTTATAGCAATCAGCCCCAGCATTTT
TRBJ1-1,TRBV6-1,NA,NA,CASSAQGHTEAFF,TGTGCCAGCAGTGCCCAGGGACACACTGAAGCTTTCTTT
TRBJ2-4,TRBV7-2,many,NA,CASSLRGAENIQYF,TGTGCCAGCAGCTTAAGGGGGGCGGAGAACATTCAGTACTTC